This passage covers 2 T cell receptor beta chains from one sample sequenced in a study of T cells in localized non-small cell lung cancer. Sequencing was performed with immunoSEQ multiplex PCR; in TCRdb, only in-frame clones are kept and a portion is missing. The sample carries about 59,000 clones, just over 90% recorded once. Sample: peripheral blood, taken before any cancer treatment. The receptors were sampled from a man between 40 and 75 years old with stage I lung adenocarcinoma.

The chain links TRBV18 to TRBJ2-2, with TRBD1 matching over 7 bases. Germline CDR1 KGHSH, CDR2 LQKENI. The CDR3 has 16 residues. Trimming removed 2 bases from V and 4 bases from J; junction bases left unmatched: 7. DNA of the CDR3: TGTGCCAGCTCACCAGACAGGGTGGAACTCACCGGGGAGCTGTTTTTT. Translating gives CASSPDRVELTGELFF.

The V gene is TRBV13, the J gene TRBJ2-1, with D perhaps matching TRBD2 (5 bases). Trimming removed 3 bases from V and 5 bases from J, with 26 bases in between. Germline V gives CDR1 PRHDT, CDR2 FYEKMQ (reference sequence). The CDR3 totals 19 residues. This chain's CDR3 is CASSFRAQRTPRFNNEQFF. The CDR3 region has the DNA TGTGCCAGCAGCTTTCGAGCTCAGAGGACTCCACGATTCAACAATGAGCAGTTCTTC.